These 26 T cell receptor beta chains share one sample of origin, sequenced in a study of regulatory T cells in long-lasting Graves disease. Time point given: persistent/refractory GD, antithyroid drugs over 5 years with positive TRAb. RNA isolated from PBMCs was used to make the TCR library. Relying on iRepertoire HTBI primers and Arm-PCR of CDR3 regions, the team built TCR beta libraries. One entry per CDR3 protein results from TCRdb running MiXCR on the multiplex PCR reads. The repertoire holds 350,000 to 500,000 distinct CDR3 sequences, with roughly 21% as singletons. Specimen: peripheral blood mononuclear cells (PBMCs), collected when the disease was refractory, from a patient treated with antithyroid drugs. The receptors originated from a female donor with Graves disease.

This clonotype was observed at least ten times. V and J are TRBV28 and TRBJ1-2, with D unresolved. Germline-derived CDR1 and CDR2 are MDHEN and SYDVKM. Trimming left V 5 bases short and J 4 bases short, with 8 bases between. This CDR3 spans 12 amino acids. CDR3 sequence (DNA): TGTGCCAGCAGTCCACAGCGCTATGGCTACACCTTC. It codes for CASSPQRYGYTF.

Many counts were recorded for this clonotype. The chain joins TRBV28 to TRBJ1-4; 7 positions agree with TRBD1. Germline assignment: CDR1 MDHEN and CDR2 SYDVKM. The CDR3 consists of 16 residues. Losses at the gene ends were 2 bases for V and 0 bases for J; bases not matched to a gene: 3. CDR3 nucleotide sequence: TGTGCCAGCAGTTTAGGGACAGCCGCAACTAATGAAAAACTGTTTTTT. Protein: CASSLGTAATNEKLFF.

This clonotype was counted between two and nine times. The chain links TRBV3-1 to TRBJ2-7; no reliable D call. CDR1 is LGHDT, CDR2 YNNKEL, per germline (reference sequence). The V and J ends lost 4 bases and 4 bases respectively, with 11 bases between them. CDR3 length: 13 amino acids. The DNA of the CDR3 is TGTGCCAGCAGCCCACAGATTGGGTACGAGCAGTACTTC. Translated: CASSPQIGYEQYF.

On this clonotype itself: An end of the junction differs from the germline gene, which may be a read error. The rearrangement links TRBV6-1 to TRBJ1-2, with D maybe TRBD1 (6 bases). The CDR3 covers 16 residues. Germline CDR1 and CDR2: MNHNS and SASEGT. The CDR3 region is CAGSEDPGTFSYGYTF. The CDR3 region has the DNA TGTGCCGGCAGTGAAGATCCCGGGACATTCTCCTATGGCTACACCTTC.

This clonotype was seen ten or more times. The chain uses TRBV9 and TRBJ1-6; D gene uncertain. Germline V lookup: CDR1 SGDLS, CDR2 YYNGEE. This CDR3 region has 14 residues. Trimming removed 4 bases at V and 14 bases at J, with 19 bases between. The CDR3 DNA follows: TGTGCCAGCAGCCCCCGTCGAGGAGGAGCTACCCTCCACTTT. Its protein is CASSPRRGGATLHF. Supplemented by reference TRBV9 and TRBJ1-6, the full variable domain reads DSGVTQTPKHLITATGQRVTLRCSPRSGDLSVYWYQQSLDQGLQFLIQYYNGEERAKGNILERFSAQQFPDLHSELNLSSLELGDSALYFCASSPRRGGATLHFGNGTRLTVT.

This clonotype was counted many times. The DNA for the CDR3 is TGTGCCTCGACAGGCCGGAATGAAAAACTGTTTTTT. It translates to CASTGRNEKLFF. The chain has TRBV30 and TRBJ1-4; TRBD1 might be the D (6 bases). This CDR3 has 12 amino acids. V was clipped by 7 bases and J by 5 bases, with 11 bases between them. CDR1 GTSNPN and CDR2 SVGIG come from the germline V gene (reference sequence).

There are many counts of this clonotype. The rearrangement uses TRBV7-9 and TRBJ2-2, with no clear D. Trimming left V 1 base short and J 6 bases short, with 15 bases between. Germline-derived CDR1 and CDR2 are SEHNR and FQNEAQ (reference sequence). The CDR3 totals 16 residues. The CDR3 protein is CASSLDPRRSPGELFF. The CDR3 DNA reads TGTGCCAGCAGCTTAGATCCGAGACGGTCCCCCGGGGAGCTGTTTTTT. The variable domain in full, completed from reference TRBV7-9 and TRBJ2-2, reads DTGVSQNPRHKITKRGQNVTFRCDPISEHNRLYWYRQTLGQGPEFLTYFQNEAQLEKSRLLSDRFSAERPKGSFSTLEIQRTEQGDSAMYLCASSLDPRRSPGELFFGEGSRLTVL.

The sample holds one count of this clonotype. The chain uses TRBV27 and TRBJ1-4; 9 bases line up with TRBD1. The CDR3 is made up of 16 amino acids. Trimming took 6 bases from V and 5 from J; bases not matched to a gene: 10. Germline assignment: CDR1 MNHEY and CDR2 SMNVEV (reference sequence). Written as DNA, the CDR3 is TGTGCCAGCAGCCAGGATTACGGGACAGGGAATGAAAAACTGTTTTTT. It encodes CASSQDYGTGNEKLFF.

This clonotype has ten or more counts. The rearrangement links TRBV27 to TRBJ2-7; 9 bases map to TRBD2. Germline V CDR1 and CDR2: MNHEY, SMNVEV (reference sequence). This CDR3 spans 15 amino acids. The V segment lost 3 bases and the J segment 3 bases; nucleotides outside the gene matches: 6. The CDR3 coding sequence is TGTGCCAGCAGTTTGAGGGCTAGCGGGATCTACGAGCAGTACTTC. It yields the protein CASSLRASGIYEQYF.

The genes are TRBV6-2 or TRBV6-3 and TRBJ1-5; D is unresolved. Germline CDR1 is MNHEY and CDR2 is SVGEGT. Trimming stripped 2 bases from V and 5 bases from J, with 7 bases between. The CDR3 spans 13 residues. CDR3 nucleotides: TGTGCCAGCAGTTACGGCGGACATCAGCCCCAGCATTTT. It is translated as CASSYGGHQPQHF.

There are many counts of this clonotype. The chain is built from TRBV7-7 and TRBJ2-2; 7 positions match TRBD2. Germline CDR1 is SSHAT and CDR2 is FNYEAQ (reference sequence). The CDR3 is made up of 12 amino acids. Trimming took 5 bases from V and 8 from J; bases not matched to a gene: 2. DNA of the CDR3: TGTGCCAGCAGCCGTAGCGGGGGGGAGCTGTTTTTT. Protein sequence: CASSRSGGELFF.

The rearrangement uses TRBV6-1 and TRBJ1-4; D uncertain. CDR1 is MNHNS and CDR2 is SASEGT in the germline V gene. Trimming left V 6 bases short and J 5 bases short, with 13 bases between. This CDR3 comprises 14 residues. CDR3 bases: TGTGCCAGCAGGGAAACCACCTGGAATGAAAAACTGTTTTTT. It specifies CASRETTWNEKLFF.

DNA of the CDR3: TGTGCCAGCAGCCAAGACTTCAACACCGGGGAGCTGTTTTTT. It codes for CASSQDFNTGELFF. This chain uses TRBV3-1 with TRBJ2-2; D remains ambiguous. V gave up 0 bases and J gave up 2 bases, with 4 bases separating them. CDR1 is LGHDT, CDR2 YNNKEL, per germline (reference sequence). The CDR3 has 14 residues.

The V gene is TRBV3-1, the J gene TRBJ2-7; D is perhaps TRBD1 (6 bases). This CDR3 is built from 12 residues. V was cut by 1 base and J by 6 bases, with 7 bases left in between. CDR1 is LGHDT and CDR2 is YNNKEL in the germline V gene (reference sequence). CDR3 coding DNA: TGTGCCAGCAGCCAAGTAGGGGGCGAGCAGTACTTC. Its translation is CASSQVGGEQYF.

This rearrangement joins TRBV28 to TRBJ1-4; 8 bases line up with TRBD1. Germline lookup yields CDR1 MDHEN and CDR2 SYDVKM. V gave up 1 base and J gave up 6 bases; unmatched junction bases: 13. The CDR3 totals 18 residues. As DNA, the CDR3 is TGTGCCAGCAGTTTATCTCAAGACAGGGGCACTACCGATGAAAAACTGTTTTTT. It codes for CASSLSQDRGTTDEKLFF.

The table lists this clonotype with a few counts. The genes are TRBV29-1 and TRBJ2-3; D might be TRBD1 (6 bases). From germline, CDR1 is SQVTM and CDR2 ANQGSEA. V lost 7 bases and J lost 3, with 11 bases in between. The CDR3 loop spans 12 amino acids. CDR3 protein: CSGRTVTDTQYF. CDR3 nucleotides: TGCAGCGGTCGGACAGTAACAGATACGCAGTATTTT.

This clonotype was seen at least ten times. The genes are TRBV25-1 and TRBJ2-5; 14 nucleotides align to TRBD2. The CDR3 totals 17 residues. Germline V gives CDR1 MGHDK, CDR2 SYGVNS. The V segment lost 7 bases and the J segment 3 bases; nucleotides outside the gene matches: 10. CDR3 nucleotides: TGTGCCAGCACCACCTCACCGGGACTAGCGGGAGAAGAGACCCAGTACTTC. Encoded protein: CASTTSPGLAGEETQYF.

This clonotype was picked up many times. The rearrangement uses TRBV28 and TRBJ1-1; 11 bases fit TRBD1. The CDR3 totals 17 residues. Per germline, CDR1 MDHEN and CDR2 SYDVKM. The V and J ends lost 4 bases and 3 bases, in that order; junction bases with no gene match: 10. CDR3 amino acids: CASSYRTGGNMDTEAFF. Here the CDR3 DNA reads TGTGCCAGCAGTTATCGGACAGGGGGCAATATGGACACTGAAGCTTTCTTT.

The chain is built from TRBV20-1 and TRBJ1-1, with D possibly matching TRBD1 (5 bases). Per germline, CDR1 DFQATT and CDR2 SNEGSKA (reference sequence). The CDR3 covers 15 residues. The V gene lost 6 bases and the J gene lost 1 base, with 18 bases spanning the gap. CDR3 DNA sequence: TGCAGTGCCCCGAAACAGCGGACAACGAACACTGAAGCTTTCTTT. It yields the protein CSAPKQRTTNTEAFF.

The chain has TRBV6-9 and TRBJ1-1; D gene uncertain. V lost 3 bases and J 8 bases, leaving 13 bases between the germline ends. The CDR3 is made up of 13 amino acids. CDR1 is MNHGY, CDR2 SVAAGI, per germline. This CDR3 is CASSYTGIREAFF. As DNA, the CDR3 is TGTGCCAGCAGTTACACTGGGATTCGCGAAGCTTTCTTT.

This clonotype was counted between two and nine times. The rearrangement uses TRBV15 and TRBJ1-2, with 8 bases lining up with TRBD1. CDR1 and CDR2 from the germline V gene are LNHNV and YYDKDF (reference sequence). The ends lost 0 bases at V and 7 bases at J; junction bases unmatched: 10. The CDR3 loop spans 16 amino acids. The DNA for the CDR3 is TGTGCCACCAGCAGAGACCCAGGGGGCGCTTTGGGTGGCTACACCTTC. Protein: CATSRDPGGALGGYTF.

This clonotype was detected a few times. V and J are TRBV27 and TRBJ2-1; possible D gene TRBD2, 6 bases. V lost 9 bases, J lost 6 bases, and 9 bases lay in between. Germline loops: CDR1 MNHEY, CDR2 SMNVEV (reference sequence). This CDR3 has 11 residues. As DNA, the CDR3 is TGTGCCAGTGGTAGCGGCAATGAGCAGTTCTTC. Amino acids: CASGSGNEQFF.

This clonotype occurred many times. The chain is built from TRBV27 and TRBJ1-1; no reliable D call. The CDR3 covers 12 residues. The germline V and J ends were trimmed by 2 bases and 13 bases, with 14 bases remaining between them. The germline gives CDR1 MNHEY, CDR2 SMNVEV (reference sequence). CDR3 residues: CASSLTVAKGFF. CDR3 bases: TGTGCCAGCAGTTTAACGGTGGCTAAGGGTTTCTTT.

This CDR3 is CSARDGLAASYNEQFF. CDR3 DNA: TGCAGTGCTAGAGATGGGCTAGCGGCATCCTACAATGAGCAGTTCTTC. This chain connects TRBV20-1 to TRBJ2-1; 7 bases fit TRBD2. The CDR3 has 16 amino acids. V shed 0 bases and J 1 base; nucleotides not matched to a gene: 6. CDR1 and CDR2 from the germline V gene are DFQATT and SNEGSKA (reference sequence).

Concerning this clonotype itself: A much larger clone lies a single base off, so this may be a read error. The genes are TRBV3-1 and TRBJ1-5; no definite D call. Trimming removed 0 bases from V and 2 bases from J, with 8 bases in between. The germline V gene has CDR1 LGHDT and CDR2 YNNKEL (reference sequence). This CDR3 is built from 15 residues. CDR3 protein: CASSQDFSGNQPQHF. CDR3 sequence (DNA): TGTGCCAGCAGCCAAGATTTCAGTGGCAATCAGCCCCAGCATTTT.

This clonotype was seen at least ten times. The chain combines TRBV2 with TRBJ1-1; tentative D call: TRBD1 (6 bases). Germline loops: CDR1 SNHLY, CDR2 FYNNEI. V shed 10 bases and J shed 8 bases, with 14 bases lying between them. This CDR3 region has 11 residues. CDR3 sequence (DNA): TGTGCCACAAAGACGGACAGAGAAGCTTTCTTT. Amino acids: CATKTDREAFF.